Listed below are T cell receptor beta chains from one sample, sequenced in a study of T cells in Graves' hyperthyroidism and ophthalmopathy. TCRdb called the multiplex PCR reads again in MiXCR, with one record for every CDR3 protein. The sample shows about 540,000 distinct CDR3 sequences, more than 45% of them seen only once. The material sequenced was peripheral blood or thyroid tissue (not recorded which). All receptors derive from a woman aged 18-30 years with Graves' hyperthyroidism. Each CDR3 is given with its conserved first and last residue. Fields, in order: clone size, D gene, J gene, V gene, CDR3 protein, CDR3 DNA. A D gene is named only where the DNA matches it firmly. Not every row has a clone size; where given, it reads once, few, many or a size class.

clone size: .; D gene: TRBD1; J gene: TRBJ2-7; V gene: TRBV29-1; CDR3 protein: CSVEGQGGGYERYF; CDR3 DNA: TGCAGCGTTGAAGGACAGGGCGGAGGTTACGAGCGGTACTTC
clone size: .; D gene: TRBD2; J gene: TRBJ2-5; V gene: TRBV20-1; CDR3 protein: CSARGTSGRWAPHNEQYF; CDR3 DNA: TGCAGTGCTAGGGGGACTAGCGGGAGGTGGGCCCCCCACAATGAGCAGTACTTC
clone size: .; D gene: TRBD2; J gene: TRBJ2-7; V gene: TRBV7-8; CDR3 protein: CASSTGLAGGNEQYF; CDR3 DNA: TGTGCCAGCAGCACGGGACTAGCGGGAGGGAATGAGCAGTACTTC
clone size: many; D gene: TRBD1; J gene: TRBJ2-5; V gene: TRBV5-6; CDR3 protein: CASRTGTGAQETQYF; CDR3 DNA: TGTGCCAGCAGGACCGGGACAGGGGCACAAGAGACCCAGTACTTC
clone size: few; D gene: TRBD2; J gene: TRBJ2-2; V gene: TRBV9; CDR3 protein: CASSLSRGGGSISGELFF; CDR3 DNA: TGTGCCAGCAGCCTCTCCCGAGGAGGCGGGAGTATCTCCGGGGAGCTGTTTTTT
clone size: .; D gene: TRBD2; J gene: TRBJ2-1; V gene: TRBV2; CDR3 protein: CASRAPRGSGYNEQFF; CDR3 DNA: TGTGCCAGCAGAGCCCCCCGGGGTAGCGGGTACAATGAGCAGTTCTTC
clone size: .; D gene: TRBD2; J gene: TRBJ2-7; V gene: TRBV5-1; CDR3 protein: CASSSTSGYTYEQYF; CDR3 DNA: TGCGCCAGCAGTTCGACTAGCGGGTACACCTACGAGCAGTACTTC
clone size: many; D gene: .; J gene: TRBJ1-4; V gene: TRBV12-3/TRBV12-4; CDR3 protein: CASSSTGRLNEKLFF; CDR3 DNA: TGTGCCAGCAGTTCCACAGGGAGACTAAATGAAAAACTGTTTTTT
clone size: few; D gene: .; J gene: TRBJ2-1; V gene: TRBV6-5; CDR3 protein: CASEGRNNEQFF; CDR3 DNA: TGTGCCAGCGAAGGACGGAACAATGAGCAGTTCTTC
clone size: few; D gene: .; J gene: TRBJ2-1; V gene: TRBV7-8; CDR3 protein: CASSKAGSYNEQFF; CDR3 DNA: TGTGCCAGCAGCAAGGCGGGGTCCTACAATGAGCAGTTCTTC
clone size: .; D gene: .; J gene: TRBJ1-6; V gene: TRBV20-1; CDR3 protein: CSARKAGSSYNSPLHF; CDR3 DNA: TGCAGTGCTAGGAAGGCAGGGAGCTCCTATAATTCACCCCTCCACTTT
clone size: few; D gene: .; J gene: TRBJ2-3; V gene: TRBV19; CDR3 protein: CASSIGRRDTQYF; CDR3 DNA: TGTGCCAGTAGTATAGGAAGGAGGGATACGCAGTATTTT
clone size: .; D gene: .; J gene: TRBJ2-6; V gene: TRBV6-6; CDR3 protein: CASGARRSSGANVLTF; CDR3 DNA: TGTGCCAGCGGGGCTAGAAGGAGCTCTGGGGCCAACGTCCTGACTTTC
clone size: .; D gene: TRBD1; J gene: TRBJ1-1; V gene: TRBV12-3/TRBV12-4; CDR3 protein: CACNPGQGLNTEAFF; CDR3 DNA: TGTGCCTGCAATCCGGGACAGGGTTTGAACACTGAAGCTTTCTTT
clone size: .; D gene: TRBD1; J gene: TRBJ2-7; V gene: TRBV11-2; CDR3 protein: CASSSGQGLAHEQYF; CDR3 DNA: TGTGCCAGCAGCTCGGGACAGGGGCTAGCCCACGAGCAGTACTTC
clone size: .; D gene: .; J gene: TRBJ1-4; V gene: TRBV12-3/TRBV12-4; CDR3 protein: CASSPSGGEKLFF; CDR3 DNA: TGTGCCAGCAGTCCCTCGGGGGGTGAAAAACTGTTTTTT
clone size: many; D gene: .; J gene: TRBJ2-6; V gene: TRBV6-5; CDR3 protein: CASYRVQAGANVLTF; CDR3 DNA: TGTGCCAGTTACAGGGTCCAAGCTGGGGCCAACGTCCTGACTTTC
clone size: few; D gene: .; J gene: TRBJ2-3; V gene: TRBV19; CDR3 protein: CASCLTDTQYF; CDR3 DNA: TGTGCCAGTTGCCTCACAGATACGCAGTATTTT
clone size: few; D gene: .; J gene: TRBJ1-4; V gene: TRBV18; CDR3 protein: CASSPPVEEKLFF; CDR3 DNA: TGTGCCAGCTCACCACCAGTGGAGGAAAAACTGTTTTTT
clone size: few; D gene: .; J gene: TRBJ1-5; V gene: TRBV12-3/TRBV12-4; CDR3 protein: CASSLEQIGEANLRFQPQHF; CDR3 DNA: TGTGCCAGCAGTTTGGAACAGATTGGGGAGGCTAACTTGCGTTTTCAGCCCCAGCATTTT
clone size: .; D gene: .; J gene: TRBJ1-6; V gene: TRBV13; CDR3 protein: CASSDPGGSSPLHF; CDR3 DNA: TGTGCCAGCAGTGACCCCGGGGGCAGTTCACCCCTCCACTTT
clone size: .; D gene: .; J gene: TRBJ2-2; V gene: TRBV2; CDR3 protein: CASGGSRSGELFF; CDR3 DNA: TGTGCCAGCGGAGGGTCAAGGTCCGGGGAGCTGTTTTTT
clone size: many; D gene: .; J gene: TRBJ2-7; V gene: TRBV7-9; CDR3 protein: CASSERTGQTAGEQYF; CDR3 DNA: TGTGCCAGCAGCGAACGGACGGGACAAACGGCGGGGGAGCAGTACTTC
clone size: many; D gene: TRBD1; J gene: TRBJ1-5; V gene: TRBV12-3/TRBV12-4; CDR3 protein: CASSKKGQYQPQHF; CDR3 DNA: TGTGCCAGCAGCAAGAAGGGACAGTATCAGCCCCAGCATTTT
clone size: .; D gene: .; J gene: TRBJ1-6; V gene: TRBV20-1; CDR3 protein: CLVRGTSGSHEASPLHF; CDR3 DNA: TGCTTAGTACGCGGGACTAGCGGGAGCCATGAGGCATCACCCCTCCACTTT
clone size: few; D gene: .; J gene: TRBJ2-1; V gene: TRBV29-1; CDR3 protein: CSADTYVDEQFF; CDR3 DNA: TGCAGCGCCGACACGTATGTCGATGAGCAGTTCTTC
clone size: few; D gene: .; J gene: TRBJ2-7; V gene: TRBV4-1; CDR3 protein: CASSQDPGASYEQYF; CDR3 DNA: TGCGCCAGCAGCCAAGATCCAGGAGCCTCCTACGAGCAGTACTTC
clone size: .; D gene: TRBD1; J gene: TRBJ1-5; V gene: TRBV27; CDR3 protein: CASSSSGGYSNQPQHF; CDR3 DNA: TGTGCCAGCAGCTCGTCAGGGGGGTATAGCAATCAGCCCCAGCATTTT
clone size: .; D gene: TRBD1; J gene: TRBJ1-2; V gene: TRBV29-1; CDR3 protein: CSVGQGMLNYGYTF; CDR3 DNA: TGCAGCGTGGGACAGGGGATGCTTAACTATGGCTACACCTTC
clone size: .; D gene: TRBD1; J gene: TRBJ1-4; V gene: TRBV25-1; CDR3 protein: CASSPRWTRGAGTNEKLFF; CDR3 DNA: TGTGCCAGCTCACCACGTTGGACCAGGGGGGCCGGTACTAATGAAAAACTGTTTTTT